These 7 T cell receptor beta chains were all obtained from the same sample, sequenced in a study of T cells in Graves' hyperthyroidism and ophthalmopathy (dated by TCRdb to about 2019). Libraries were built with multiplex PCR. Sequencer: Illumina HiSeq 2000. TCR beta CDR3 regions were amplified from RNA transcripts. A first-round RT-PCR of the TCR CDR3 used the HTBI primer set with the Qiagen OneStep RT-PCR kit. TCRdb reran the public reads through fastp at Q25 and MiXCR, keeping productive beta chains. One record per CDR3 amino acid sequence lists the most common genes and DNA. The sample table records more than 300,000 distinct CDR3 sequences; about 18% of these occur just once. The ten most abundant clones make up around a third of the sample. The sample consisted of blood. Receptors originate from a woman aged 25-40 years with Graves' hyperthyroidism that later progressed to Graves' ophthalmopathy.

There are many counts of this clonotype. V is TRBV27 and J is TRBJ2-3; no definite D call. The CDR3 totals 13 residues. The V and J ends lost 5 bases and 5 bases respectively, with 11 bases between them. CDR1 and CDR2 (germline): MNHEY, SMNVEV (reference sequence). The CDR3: CASSRLIRDTQYF. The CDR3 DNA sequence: TGTGCCAGCAGTCGGCTAATTAGAGATACGCAGTATTTT.

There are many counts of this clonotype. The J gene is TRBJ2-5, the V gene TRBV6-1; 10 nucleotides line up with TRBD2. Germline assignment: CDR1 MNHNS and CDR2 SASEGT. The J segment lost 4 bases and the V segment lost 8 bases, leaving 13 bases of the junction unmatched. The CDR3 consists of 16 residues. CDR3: CASDPWLAGVGETQYF. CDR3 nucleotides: TGTGCCAGCGACCCGTGGCTAGCGGGAGTTGGAGAGACCCAGTACTTC.

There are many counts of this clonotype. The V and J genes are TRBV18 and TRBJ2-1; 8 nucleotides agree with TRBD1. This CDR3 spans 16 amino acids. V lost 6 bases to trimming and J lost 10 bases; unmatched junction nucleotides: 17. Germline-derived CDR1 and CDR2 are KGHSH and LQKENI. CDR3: CASSRTGGSGDKEQFF. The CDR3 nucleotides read TGTGCCAGCTCTCGCACAGGGGGATCGGGAGATAAAGAGCAGTTCTTC.

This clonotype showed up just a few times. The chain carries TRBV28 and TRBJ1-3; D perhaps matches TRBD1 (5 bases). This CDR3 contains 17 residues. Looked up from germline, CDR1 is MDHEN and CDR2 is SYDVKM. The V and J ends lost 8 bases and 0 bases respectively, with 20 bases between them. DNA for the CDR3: TGTGCCAGCTATCCCGGGGCTGGGGGAGTCTCTGGAAACACCATATATTTT. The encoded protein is CASYPGAGGVSGNTIYF.

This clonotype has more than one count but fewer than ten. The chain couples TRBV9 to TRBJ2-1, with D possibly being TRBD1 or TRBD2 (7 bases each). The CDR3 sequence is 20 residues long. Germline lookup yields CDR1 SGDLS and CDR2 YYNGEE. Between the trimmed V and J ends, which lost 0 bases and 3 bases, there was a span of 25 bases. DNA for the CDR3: TGTGCCAGCAGCGTAGCTACAGGGGCCCCAGCGGGATCTTTCTACAATGAGCAGTTCTTC. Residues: CASSVATGAPAGSFYNEQFF. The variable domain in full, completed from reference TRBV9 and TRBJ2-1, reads DSGVTQTPKHLITATGQRVTLRCSPRSGDLSVYWYQQSLDQGLQFLIQYYNGEERAKGNILERFSAQQFPDLHSELNLSSLELGDSALYFCASSVATGAPAGSFYNEQFFGPGTRLTVL.

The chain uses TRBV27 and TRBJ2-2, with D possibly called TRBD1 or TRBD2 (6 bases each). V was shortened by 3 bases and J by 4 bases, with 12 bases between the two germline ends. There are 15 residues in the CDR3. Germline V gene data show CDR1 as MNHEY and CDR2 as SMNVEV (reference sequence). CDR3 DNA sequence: TGTGCCAGCAGTTTCCGGGGGCTAGGCACCGGGGAGCTGTTTTTT. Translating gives CASSFRGLGTGELFF.

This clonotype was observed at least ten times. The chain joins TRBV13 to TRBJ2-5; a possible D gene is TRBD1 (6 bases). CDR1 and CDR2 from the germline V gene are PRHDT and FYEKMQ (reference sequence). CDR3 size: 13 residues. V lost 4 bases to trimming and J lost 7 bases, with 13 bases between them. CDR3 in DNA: TGTGCCAGCAGCTCAGGGGTTAGGGCGACCCAGTACTTC. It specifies CASSSGVRATQYF.